This TCR beta chain comes out of a study of T cells in Graves' hyperthyroidism and ophthalmopathy. Findings of the study overall: Median prediction lead before ophthalmopathy onset was about 6.7 months with the model.

Patients were aged 18 to 65, had disease duration under 2 months, and had newly diagnosed hyperthyroidism. This clonotype was detected ten times or more. Antigen specificity is unknown. Researchers amplified the TCR beta CDR3 regions from RNA transcripts. An initial round of RT-PCR targeting the TCR CDR3 relied on the HTBI primer set. TCRdb used MiXCR to reprocess the multiplex PCR reads, holding one entry per CDR3 protein. The data contain a few hundred thousand distinct CDR3 sequences, about a sixth of them singletons. Deletions cut 4 bases from V and 1 base from J, with 14 bases between. This CDR3 has 16 amino acids. CDR1 and CDR2 (germline): GTSNPN, SVGIG (reference sequence).

The clonotype comes from a woman aged 30 to 39 with Graves' hyperthyroidism. J is TRBJ2-6 and V is TRBV30; D perhaps matches TRBD2 (5 bases). What was sequenced was blood. CDR3 DNA: TGTGCCTGGAAAGCAGGTCGGGGATCTGGGGCCAACGTCCTGACTTTC. Translating it yields CAWKAGRGSGANVLTF.